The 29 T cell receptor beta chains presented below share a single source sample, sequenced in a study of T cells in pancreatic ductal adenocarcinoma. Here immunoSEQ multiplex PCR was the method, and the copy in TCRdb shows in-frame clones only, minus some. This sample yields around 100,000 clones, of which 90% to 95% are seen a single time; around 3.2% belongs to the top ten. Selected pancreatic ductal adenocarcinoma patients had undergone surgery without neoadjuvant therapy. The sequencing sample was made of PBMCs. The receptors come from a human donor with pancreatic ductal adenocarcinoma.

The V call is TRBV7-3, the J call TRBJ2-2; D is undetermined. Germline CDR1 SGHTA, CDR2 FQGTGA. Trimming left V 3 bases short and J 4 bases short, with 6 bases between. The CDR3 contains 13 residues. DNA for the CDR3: TGTGCCAGCAGCTTGCAGGTCACCGGGGAGCTGTTTTTT. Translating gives CASSLQVTGELFF.

This chain's CDR3 is CAWSLPGKPYEQYF. CDR3 in DNA: TGTGCCTGGAGTCTGCCAGGGAAGCCCTACGAGCAGTACTTC. The chain carries TRBV30 and TRBJ2-5; D is perhaps TRBD1 (5 bases). The J call is uncertain, as TRBJ2-7 better fits the DNA end. This CDR3 is 14 amino acids long. Germline V gives CDR1 GTSNPN, CDR2 SVGIG (reference sequence).

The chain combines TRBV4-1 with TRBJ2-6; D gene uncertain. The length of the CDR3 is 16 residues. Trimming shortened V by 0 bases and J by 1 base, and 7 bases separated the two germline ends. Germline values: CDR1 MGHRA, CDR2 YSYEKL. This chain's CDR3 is CASSQDWPSGANVLTF. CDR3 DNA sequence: TGCGCCAGCAGCCAAGACTGGCCTTCTGGGGCCAACGTCCTGACTTTC.

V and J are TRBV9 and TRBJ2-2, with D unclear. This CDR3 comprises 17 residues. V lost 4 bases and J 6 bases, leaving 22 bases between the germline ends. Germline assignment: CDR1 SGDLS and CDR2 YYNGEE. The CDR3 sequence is CASSTPAVIRRSGELFF. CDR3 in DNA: TGTGCCAGCAGCACCCCCGCGGTAATTAGAAGGTCCGGGGAGCTGTTTTTT.

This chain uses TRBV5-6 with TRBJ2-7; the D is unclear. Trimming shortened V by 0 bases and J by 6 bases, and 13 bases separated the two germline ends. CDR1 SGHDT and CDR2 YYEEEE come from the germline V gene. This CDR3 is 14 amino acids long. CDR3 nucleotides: TGTGCCAGCAGCTTGGTCTCCCTACCCGCCGAGCAGTACTTC. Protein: CASSLVSLPAEQYF.

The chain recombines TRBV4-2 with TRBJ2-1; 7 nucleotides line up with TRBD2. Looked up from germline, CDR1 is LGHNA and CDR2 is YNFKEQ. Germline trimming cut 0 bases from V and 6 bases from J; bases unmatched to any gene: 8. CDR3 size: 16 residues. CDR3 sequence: CASSQERLAWGNEQFF. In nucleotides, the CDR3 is TGTGCCAGCAGCCAAGAAAGACTAGCTTGGGGCAATGAGCAGTTCTTC.

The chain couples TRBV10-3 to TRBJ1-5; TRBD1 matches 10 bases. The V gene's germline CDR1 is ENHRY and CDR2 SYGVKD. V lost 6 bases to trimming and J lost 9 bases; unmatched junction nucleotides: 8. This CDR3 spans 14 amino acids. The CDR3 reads CAIRGQGLDTPQHF. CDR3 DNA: TGTGCCATCAGGGGACAGGGGTTGGATACGCCCCAGCATTTT.

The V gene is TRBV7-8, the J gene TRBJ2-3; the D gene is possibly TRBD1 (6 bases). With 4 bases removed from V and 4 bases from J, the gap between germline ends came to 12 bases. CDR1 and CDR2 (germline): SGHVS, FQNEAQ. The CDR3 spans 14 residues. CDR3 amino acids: CASSYRVFPDTQYF. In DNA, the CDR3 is TGTGCCAGCAGCTACAGGGTCTTCCCAGATACGCAGTATTTT.

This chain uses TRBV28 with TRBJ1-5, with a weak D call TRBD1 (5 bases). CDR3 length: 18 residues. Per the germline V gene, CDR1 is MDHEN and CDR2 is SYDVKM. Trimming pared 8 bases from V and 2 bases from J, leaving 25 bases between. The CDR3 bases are TGTGCCAGCTCTCCGGGAGGCAGCCTGGACAATGGCAATCAGCCCCAGCATTTT. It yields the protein CASSPGGSLDNGNQPQHF.

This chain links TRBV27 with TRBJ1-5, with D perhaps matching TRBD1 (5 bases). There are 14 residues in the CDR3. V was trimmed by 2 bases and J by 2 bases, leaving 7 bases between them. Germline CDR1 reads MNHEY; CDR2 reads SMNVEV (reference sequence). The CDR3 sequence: CASSLRGGNQPQHF. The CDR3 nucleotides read TGTGCCAGCAGTTTACGGGGGGGCAATCAGCCCCAGCATTTT.

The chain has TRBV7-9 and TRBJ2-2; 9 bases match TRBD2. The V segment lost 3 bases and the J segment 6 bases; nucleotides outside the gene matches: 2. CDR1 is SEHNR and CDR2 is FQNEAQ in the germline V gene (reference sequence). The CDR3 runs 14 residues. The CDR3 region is CASSFGGRAGELFF. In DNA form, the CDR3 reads TGTGCCAGCAGCTTCGGCGGGAGGGCCGGGGAGCTGTTTTTT.

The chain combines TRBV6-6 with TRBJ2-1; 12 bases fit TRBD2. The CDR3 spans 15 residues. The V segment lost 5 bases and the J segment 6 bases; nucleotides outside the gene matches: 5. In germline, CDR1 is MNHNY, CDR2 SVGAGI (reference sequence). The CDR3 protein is CASSLLAGGTNEQFF. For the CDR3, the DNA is TGTGCCAGCAGTCTCCTAGCGGGAGGGACCAATGAGCAGTTCTTC.

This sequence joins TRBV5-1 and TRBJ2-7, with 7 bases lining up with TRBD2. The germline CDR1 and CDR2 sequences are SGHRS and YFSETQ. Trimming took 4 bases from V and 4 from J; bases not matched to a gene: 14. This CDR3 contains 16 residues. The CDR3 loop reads CASSGGMQRDGYEQYF. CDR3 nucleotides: TGCGCCAGCAGCGGGGGGATGCAGCGGGATGGTTACGAGCAGTACTTC.

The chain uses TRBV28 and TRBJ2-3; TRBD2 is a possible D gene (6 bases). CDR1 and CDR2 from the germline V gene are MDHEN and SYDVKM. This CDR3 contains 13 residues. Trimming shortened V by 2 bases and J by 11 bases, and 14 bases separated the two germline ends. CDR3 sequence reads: CASSLTPGLKQYF. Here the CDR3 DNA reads TGTGCCAGCAGTTTAACCCCGGGACTCAAGCAGTATTTT.

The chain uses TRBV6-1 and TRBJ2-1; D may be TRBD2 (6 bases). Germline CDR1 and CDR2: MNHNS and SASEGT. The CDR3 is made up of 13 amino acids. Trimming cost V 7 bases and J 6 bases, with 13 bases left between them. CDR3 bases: TGTGCCAGCAAGCGGGTTGAAATCAATGAGCAGTTCTTC. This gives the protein CASKRVEINEQFF.

Written as DNA, the CDR3 is TGTGCCAGCAGCGCGGCCTACGAGCAGTACTTC. This translates into CASSAAYEQYF. This sequence joins TRBV5-4 and TRBJ2-7; no clear D. The CDR3 sequence is 11 residues long. V was shortened by 4 bases and J by 2 bases, with 4 bases between the two germline ends. Germline V lookup: CDR1 SGHNT, CDR2 YYREEE (reference sequence). The variable domain in full, completed from reference TRBV5-4 and TRBJ2-7, reads ETGVTQSPTHLIKTRGQQVTLRCSSQSGHNTVSWYQQALGQGPQFIFQYYREEENGRGNFPPRFSGLQFPNYSSELNVNALELDDSALYLCASSAAYEQYFGPGTRLTVT.

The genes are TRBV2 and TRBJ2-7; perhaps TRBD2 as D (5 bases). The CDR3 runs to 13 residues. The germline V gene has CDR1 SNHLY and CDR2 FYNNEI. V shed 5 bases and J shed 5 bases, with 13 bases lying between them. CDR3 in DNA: TGTGCCAGCAGTCGTGACTACTCTAACGAGCAGTACTTC. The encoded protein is CASSRDYSNEQYF.

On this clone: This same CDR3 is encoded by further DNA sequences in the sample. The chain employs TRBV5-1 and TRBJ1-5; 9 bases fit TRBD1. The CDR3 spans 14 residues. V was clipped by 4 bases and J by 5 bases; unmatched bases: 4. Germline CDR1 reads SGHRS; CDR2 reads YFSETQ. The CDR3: CASSPRQGDQPQHF. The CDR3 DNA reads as TGCGCCAGCAGCCCCAGACAGGGGGATCAGCCCCAGCATTTT.

CDR3 sequence: CASSLSGSEQFF. The CDR3 DNA is TGTGCCAGCAGCTTAAGCGGGAGTGAGCAGTTCTTC. The V gene is TRBV11-1, the J gene TRBJ2-1; 8 bases map to TRBD2. The CDR3 totals 12 residues. Trimming at V came to 2 bases and at J to 9 bases, leaving 0 bases not matched to a gene. Germline CDR1 reads SGHAT; CDR2 reads FQDESV (reference sequence).

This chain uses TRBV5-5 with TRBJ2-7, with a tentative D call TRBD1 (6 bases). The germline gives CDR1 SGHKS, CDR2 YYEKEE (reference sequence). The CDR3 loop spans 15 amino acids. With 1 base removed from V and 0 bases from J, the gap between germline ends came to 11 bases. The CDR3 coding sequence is TGTGCCAGCAGCTTGTCAGGGGTGACCTCCTACGAGCAGTACTTC. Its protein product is CASSLSGVTSYEQYF.

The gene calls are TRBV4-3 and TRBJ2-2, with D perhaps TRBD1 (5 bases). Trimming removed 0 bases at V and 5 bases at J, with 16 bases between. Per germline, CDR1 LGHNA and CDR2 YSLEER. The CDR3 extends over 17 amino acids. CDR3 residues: CASSQELQALTTGELFF. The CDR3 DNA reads TGCGCCAGCAGCCAAGAGTTACAGGCCTTAACGACCGGGGAGCTGTTTTTT.

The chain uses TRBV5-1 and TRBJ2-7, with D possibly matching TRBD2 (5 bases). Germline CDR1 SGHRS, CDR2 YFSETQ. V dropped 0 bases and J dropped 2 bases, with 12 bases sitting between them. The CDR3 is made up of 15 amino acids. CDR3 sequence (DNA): TGCGCCAGCAGCTTGGATACTAGTAGGACCTACGAGCAGTACTTC. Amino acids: CASSLDTSRTYEQYF.

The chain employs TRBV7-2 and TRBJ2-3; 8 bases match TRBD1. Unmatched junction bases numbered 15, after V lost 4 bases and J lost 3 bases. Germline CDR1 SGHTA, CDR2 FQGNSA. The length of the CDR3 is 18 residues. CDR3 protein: CASSSRVLLRDRTDTQYF. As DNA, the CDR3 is TGTGCCAGCAGCTCCCGGGTCCTACTGAGGGACAGGACAGATACGCAGTATTTT.

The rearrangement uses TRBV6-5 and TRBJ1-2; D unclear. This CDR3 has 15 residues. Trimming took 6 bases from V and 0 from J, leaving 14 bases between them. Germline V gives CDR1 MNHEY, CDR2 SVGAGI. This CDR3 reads CASSRSAKANYGYTF. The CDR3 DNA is TGTGCCAGCAGCCGCTCAGCGAAAGCTAACTATGGCTACACCTTC.

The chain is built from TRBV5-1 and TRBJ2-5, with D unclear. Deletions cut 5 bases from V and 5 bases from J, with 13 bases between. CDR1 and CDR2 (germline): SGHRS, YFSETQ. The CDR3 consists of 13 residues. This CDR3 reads CASREILGETQYF. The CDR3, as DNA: TGCGCCAGCAGAGAGATCCTAGGTGAGACCCAGTACTTC.

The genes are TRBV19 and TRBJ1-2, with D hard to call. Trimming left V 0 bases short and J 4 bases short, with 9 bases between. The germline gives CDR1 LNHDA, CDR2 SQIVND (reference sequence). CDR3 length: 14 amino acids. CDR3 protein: CASSIDPQAYGYTF. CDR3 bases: TGTGCCAGTAGTATAGATCCGCAGGCCTATGGCTACACCTTC.

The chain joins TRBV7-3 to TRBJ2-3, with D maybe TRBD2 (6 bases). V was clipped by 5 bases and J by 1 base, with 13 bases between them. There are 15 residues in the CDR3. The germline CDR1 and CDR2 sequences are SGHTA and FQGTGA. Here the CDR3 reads CASSPRWGGTDTQYF. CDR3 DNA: TGTGCCAGCAGCCCCAGGTGGGGGGGCACAGATACGCAGTATTTT.

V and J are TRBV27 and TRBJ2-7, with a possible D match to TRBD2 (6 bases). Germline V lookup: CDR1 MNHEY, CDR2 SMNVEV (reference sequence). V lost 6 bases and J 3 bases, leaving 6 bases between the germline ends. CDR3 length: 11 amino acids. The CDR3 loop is CASRAGYEQYF. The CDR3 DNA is TGTGCCAGCAGAGCGGGCTACGAGCAGTACTTC.

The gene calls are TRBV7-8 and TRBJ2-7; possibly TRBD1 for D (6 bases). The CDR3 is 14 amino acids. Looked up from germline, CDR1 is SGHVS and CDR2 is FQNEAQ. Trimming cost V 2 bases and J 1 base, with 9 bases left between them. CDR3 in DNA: TGTGCCAGCAGCTTATCAGGGGTATCCTACGAGCAGTACTTC. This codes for CASSLSGVSYEQYF.